The 5 T cell receptor beta chains listed next were all sequenced from one sample in a study of cytomegalovirus exposure and HLA in healthy donors. Assay used: immunoSEQ multiplex PCR; TCRdb lists only in-frame clones, some missing. The profile shows 100,000 to 150,000 clones, approximately 94% of them singletons. The sequenced sample consisted of PBMCs. Source of these receptors: a woman younger than 35 in good health and CMV-seronegative.

The chain couples TRBV28 to TRBJ2-1, with 7 bases identical to TRBD2. Germline CDR1 is MDHEN and CDR2 is SYDVKM. The CDR3 consists of 11 residues. The V and J ends lost 5 bases and 10 bases, in that order; junction bases with no gene match: 2. The CDR3 spells CASSEAGEQFF. CDR3 in DNA: TGTGCCAGCAGTGAAGCGGGGGAGCAGTTCTTC.

The chain uses TRBV7-8 and TRBJ2-7, with 7 bases lining up with TRBD1. The CDR3 extends over 14 amino acids. V gave up 5 bases and J gave up 2 bases; unmatched junction bases: 6. Germline V gene lookup returns CDR1 SGHVS and CDR2 FQNEAQ. The CDR3, as DNA: TGTGCCAGCAGCATCGGGACAGAGGCCTACGAGCAGTACTTC. It translates to CASSIGTEAYEQYF.

The V gene is TRBV7-9, the J gene TRBJ2-1, with 11 bases that match TRBD2. After removal of 3 bases from V and 9 bases from J, the junction contained 4 bases not matched to a gene. CDR3 length: 14 residues. The germline V gene has CDR1 SEHNR and CDR2 FQNEAQ (reference sequence). CDR3 nucleotide sequence: TGTGCCAGCAGCTTGGCTAGCGGGAGGACTGAGCAGTTCTTC. This sequence encodes CASSLASGRTEQFF. The whole variable domain, filled in from reference TRBV7-9 and TRBJ2-1, reads DTGVSQNPRHKITKRGQNVTFRCDPISEHNRLYWYRQTLGQGPEFLTYFQNEAQLEKSRLLSDRFSAERPKGSFSTLEIQRTEQGDSAMYLCASSLASGRTEQFFGPGTRLTVL.

The CDR3 nucleotides are TGCAGCGTTGTGGGCAGTCTAAACTATGGCTACACCTTC. Protein: CSVVGSLNYGYTF. The chain recombines TRBV29-1 with TRBJ1-2; D is undetermined. This CDR3 has 13 residues. Trimming left V 4 bases short and J 2 bases short, with 11 bases between. The germline V gene encodes CDR1 SQVTM and CDR2 ANQGSEA.

The rearrangement links TRBV7-6 to TRBJ2-7, with 8 bases matching TRBD1. Trimming at V came to 4 bases and at J to 6 bases, leaving 8 bases not matched to a gene. The length of the CDR3 is 14 residues. Looked up from germline, CDR1 is SGHVS and CDR2 is FNYEAQ. The CDR3 bases are TGTGCCAGCAGCTCCGGGACAGGCGACCTCGAGCAGTACTTC. Translated, it gives CASSSGTGDLEQYF.